This T cell receptor beta chain comes out of a study of blood T cell repertoires in COVID-19. For the study at large: COVID-19 samples, acute and convalescent, were from the United States, Italy and Spain.

Grouping used clinical history reported by participants in a survey and questionnaire. Clones were read by immunoSEQ multiplex PCR, and TCRdb kept only the in-frame ones, dropping some. In the table there are around 280,000 clones, around 87% of which are singletons. The receptor was derived from a woman aged 18 to 35 with acute COVID-19. The sequencing input was PBMCs or T cells enriched from blood (not recorded which).

CDR3 nucleotide sequence: TGTGCCAGCAGCTTAGGGATCTTTCGGCAGGGTGACGGCTACACCTTC. Its translation: CASSLGIFRQGDGYTF. The gene calls are TRBV7-2 and TRBJ1-2; D possibly corresponds to TRBD1 (5 bases). CDR1 is SGHTA, CDR2 FQGNSA, per germline. The V and J ends lost 1 base and 8 bases respectively, with 20 bases between them. The CDR3 is 16 residues long.